The table lists the clone carrying this TCR beta chain with a count of one. These data originate in a study of T cells in tuberculosis. At the level of the study: This South African cohort compared adolescents with or without latent tuberculosis against adults with active tuberculosis.

V shed 6 bases and J 3 bases; nucleotides not matched to a gene: 1. The CDR3 sequence is 13 residues long. Germline V gives CDR1 MNHEY, CDR2 SMNVEV (reference sequence). Using immunoSEQ multiplex PCR, the repertoire was profiled, and TCRdb retains in-frame clones only, with some absent. This sample has about 34,000 clones, with roughly 93% found just once. Time point given: new active TB diagnosis, blood taken before or within 7 days of starting treatment. The sequence was obtained from an adult with tuberculosis. The sequenced sample was PBMCs, obtained at tuberculosis diagnosis. The chain combines TRBV27 with TRBJ1-2, with 10 bases fitting TRBD1. CDR3 sequence (DNA): TGTGCCAGCAGGGACAGGGGGGACTATGGCTACACCTTC. Translated: CASRDRGDYGYTF.